The rows below give T cell receptor beta chains drawn from one sample of a study of cytomegalovirus exposure and HLA in healthy donors. Repertoires were generated with immunoSEQ multiplex PCR, while TCRdb's copy carries only in-frame clones and drops some. The table records hundreds of thousands of clones, around 89% of them present only once. Sample: PBMCs. The receptors were sampled from a woman aged 18-29 years in good health and CMV-seronegative. Each CDR3 is given with its conserved first and last residue. Fields, in order: V gene, J gene, clone size, D gene, CDR3 protein, CDR3 DNA. A D gene is named only where the DNA matches it firmly. Some rows mark clone size as missing; the rest say once, few, many or name a class of expanded clone.

TRBV19,TRBJ2-5,NA,NA,CASRIQEAQYF,TGTGCCAGTAGGATCCAAGAGGCCCAGTACTTC
TRBV4-3,TRBJ1-6,NA,NA,CASSQDGDPNSPLHF,TGCGCCAGCAGCCAAGATGGAGACCCAAATTCACCCCTCCACTTT
TRBV14,TRBJ1-1,NA,TRBD1,CASSLWTGREAFF,TGTGCCAGCAGCCTATGGACAGGGCGTGAAGCTTTCTTT
TRBV7-3,TRBJ2-2,few,NA,CASSLTGLGGTGELFF,TGTGCCAGCAGCCTTACTGGGCTCGGGGGAACCGGGGAGCTGTTTTTT
TRBV15,TRBJ2-2,NA,TRBD2,CATSRKREGLLPGELFF,TGTGCCACCAGCAGGAAGCGGGAGGGCCTCCTTCCCGGGGAGCTGTTTTTT
TRBV27,TRBJ1-5,once,TRBD1,CASSSGPWTGKSYSNQPQHF,TGTGCCAGCAGTTCAGGCCCATGGACAGGGAAATCATATAGCAATCAGCCCCAGCATTTT
TRBV10-3,TRBJ2-7,NA,TRBD1,CAISTPGTGTPYEQYF,TGTGCCATCAGTACCCCCGGGACAGGGACCCCCTACGAGCAGTACTTC
TRBV7-9,TRBJ2-7,NA,NA,CASSRDSLSSYEQYF,TGTGCCAGCAGCCGGGACTCCCTGAGCTCCTACGAGCAGTACTTC
TRBV19,TRBJ1-5,NA,NA,CASSLDYPHSNQPQHF,TGTGCCAGTAGTCTTGACTACCCCCATAGCAATCAGCCCCAGCATTTT
TRBV2,TRBJ2-3,NA,TRBD2,CASIRTSGITDTQYF,TGTGCCAGCATACGGACTAGCGGGATCACAGATACGCAGTATTTT
TRBV9,TRBJ2-1,NA,TRBD2,CASRGGRLASDNEQFF,TGTGCCAGCAGAGGAGGCCGACTAGCGTCGGACAATGAGCAGTTCTTC
TRBV4-1,TRBJ2-3,NA,TRBD2,CASSLRFLAGAETDTQYF,TGCGCCAGCAGCCTGCGATTTCTAGCGGGGGCCGAGACAGATACGCAGTATTTT
TRBV6-1,TRBJ2-5,NA,TRBD1,CASSPGQLQETQYF,TGTGCCAGCAGCCCGGGACAGCTCCAAGAGACCCAGTACTTC
TRBV9,TRBJ2-7,NA,TRBD2,CASSPLPSGAYEQYF,TGTGCCAGCAGCCCCCTTCCAAGCGGGGCCTACGAGCAGTACTTC
TRBV15,TRBJ2-5,NA,TRBD2,CATSRDFRPSGAQETQYF,TGTGCCACCAGCAGAGATTTTAGGCCTAGCGGGGCCCAAGAGACCCAGTACTTC
TRBV4-3,TRBJ1-1,few,NA,CASSHDPGGGYTEAFF,TGCGCCAGCAGCCACGACCCTGGCGGGGGCTACACTGAAGCTTTCTTT
TRBV7-9,TRBJ2-5,NA,TRBD1,CASRGTAFQETQYF,TGTGCCAGCAGGGGGACAGCCTTTCAAGAGACCCAGTACTTC
TRBV14,TRBJ1-1,NA,TRBD1,CASSLLGGMNTEAFF,TGTGCCAGCAGCCTTTTAGGGGGCATGAACACTGAAGCTTTCTTT
TRBV19,TRBJ2-5,NA,TRBD1,CASSIGLRDRQETQYF,TGTGCCAGTAGTATAGGTCTCCGGGACAGACAAGAGACCCAGTACTTC
TRBV5-1,TRBJ1-5,NA,NA,CARAKRVCSNQPQHF,TGCGCCAGAGCGAAGAGGGTTTGTAGCAATCAGCCCCAGCATTTT
TRBV6-1,TRBJ2-7,NA,NA,CASRTGSLYEQYF,TGTGCCAGCAGAACAGGTAGCCTCTACGAGCAGTACTTC
TRBV18,TRBJ1-5,NA,NA,CASSPYREVGQPQHF,TGTGCCAGCTCACCATACAGGGAAGTTGGACAGCCCCAGCATTTT
TRBV18,TRBJ1-6,NA,TRBD1,CASSTPGQGLNSPLHF,TGTGCCAGCTCAACACCGGGACAGGGACTTAATTCACCCCTCCACTTT
TRBV7-9,TRBJ1-5,once,NA,CASSHTQGSQPQHF,TGTGCCAGCAGTCATACACAGGGAAGTCAGCCCCAGCATTTT
TRBV10-1,TRBJ2-7,NA,NA,CASSGSDPYEQYF,TGCGCCAGCAGTGGTAGCGATCCCTACGAGCAGTACTTC
TRBV5-4,TRBJ2-3,NA,NA,CASSFHRGDLRTDTQYF,TGTGCCAGCAGCTTCCACCGGGGAGACCTCCGCACAGATACGCAGTATTTT
TRBV27,TRBJ1-2,once,NA,CASSLRGHGYTF,TGTGCCAGCAGCCTCAGGGGACACGGCTACACCTTC
TRBV5-4,TRBJ2-7,NA,NA,CASSFDGENYEQYF,TGTGCCAGCAGCTTCGATGGAGAGAACTACGAGCAGTACTTC
TRBV29-1,TRBJ2-5,once,TRBD2,CSVVLAGETQYF,TGCAGCGTTGTTTTAGCGGGGGAGACCCAGTACTTC
TRBV27,TRBJ2-5,NA,NA,CASSYAAQGSRGETQYF,TGTGCCAGCAGTTATGCGGCACAGGGATCGCGGGGGGAGACCCAGTACTTC
TRBV5-3,TRBJ2-7,NA,TRBD2,CARSLAWRHVSGRYEQYF,TGTGCCAGAAGCTTGGCGTGGAGGCACGTTAGCGGGAGATACGAGCAGTACTTC
TRBV5-6,TRBJ2-1,NA,NA,CASSLDPVSYNEQFF,TGTGCCAGCAGCTTGGATCCGGTATCCTACAATGAGCAGTTCTTC
TRBV5-8,TRBJ1-2,NA,TRBD1,CASSWGQGIYGYTF,TGTGCCAGCAGCTGGGGACAGGGCATCTATGGCTACACCTTC
TRBV19,TRBJ1-6,NA,NA,CASSPLHRGNNSPLHF,TGTGCCAGTAGTCCCCTACACAGAGGGAATAATTCACCCCTCCACTTT
TRBV5-1,TRBJ2-2,NA,NA,CASSLGPSSNTGELFF,TGCGCCAGCAGCTTGGGGCCTAGCAGCAACACCGGGGAGCTGTTTTTT
TRBV18,TRBJ1-5,NA,NA,CASSPSSGGNQPQHF,TGTGCCAGCTCACCATCATCCGGGGGCAATCAGCCCCAGCATTTT
TRBV4-1,TRBJ1-2,NA,TRBD1,CASSQPTGGAHGYTF,TGCGCCAGCAGCCAACCGACAGGGGGCGCCCATGGCTACACCTTC
TRBV5-5,TRBJ2-1,NA,NA,CASSLDDRIYNEQFF,TGTGCCAGCAGCTTGGACGACAGGATCTACAATGAGCAGTTCTTC
TRBV27,TRBJ2-7,NA,NA,CASSLTPRYEQYF,TGTGCCAGCAGTTTGACTCCACGCTACGAGCAGTACTTC
TRBV5-6,TRBJ1-5,NA,TRBD1,CASSLSLGTGQGNQPQHF,TGTGCCAGCAGCTTGAGCTTGGGGACAGGGCAGGGCAATCAGCCCCAGCATTTT
TRBV4-3,TRBJ2-4,NA,TRBD1,CASSQASGTGKNIQYF,TGCGCCAGCAGCCAAGCTTCCGGGACAGGAAAAAACATTCAGTACTTC
TRBV7-9,TRBJ1-2,NA,NA,CSSSLSVVGWTF,TGTTCCAGCAGCTTAAGTGTGGTGGGCTGGACCTTC
TRBV4-3,TRBJ1-4,NA,TRBD1,CASSQATGVREKLFF,TGCGCCAGCAGCCAAGCGACAGGGGTAAGGGAAAAACTGTTTTTT
TRBV12-2,TRBJ2-7,NA,NA,CASRLANGSKRSCTGKSSYEQYF,TGTGCAAGTCGCTTAGCGAACGGCAGTAAAAGGTCATGTACAGGAAAATCCTCCTACGAGCAGTACTTC
TRBV2,TRBJ2-3,NA,NA,CASRPNLGLITDTQYF,TGTGCCAGCAGGCCAAACTTGGGACTTATTACAGATACGCAGTATTTT
TRBV7-2,TRBJ2-3,many,NA,CASSLGASMYTDTQYF,TGTGCCAGCAGCTTAGGTGCTAGCATGTACACAGATACGCAGTATTTT
TRBV7-2,TRBJ2-3,NA,NA,CASSRNRDTQYF,TGTGCCAGCAGCCGCAACAGAGATACGCAGTATTTT
TRBV7-9,TRBJ2-2,NA,TRBD2,CASSSIGGLRTGELFF,TGTGCCAGCAGCTCCATCGGGGGGTTGAGAACCGGGGAGCTGTTTTTT
TRBV29-1,TRBJ2-7,NA,TRBD1,CSASGGYEQYF,TGCAGCGCTTCAGGGGGTTACGAGCAGTACTTC
TRBV4-3,TRBJ1-1,NA,TRBD1,CASSQDKDRGALRNF,TGCGCCAGCAGCCAAGATAAGGACAGGGGCGCACTTAGGAACTTT
TRBV4-3,TRBJ1-5,NA,NA,CASSLSSFQPQHF,TGCGCCAGCAGCCTGTCTAGCTTTCAGCCCCAGCATTTT
TRBV6-5,TRBJ1-2,NA,NA,CASRPPAGFLGYTF,TGTGCCAGCAGACCCCCCGCAGGATTCTTGGGCTACACCTTC
TRBV6-5,TRBJ1-1,NA,NA,CASSYEAGNTEAFF,TGTGCCAGCAGTTATGAGGCGGGGAACACTGAAGCTTTCTTT
TRBV29-1,TRBJ1-2,few,NA,CSVEGATF,TGCAGCGTTGAGGGAGCCACCTTC
TRBV6-1,TRBJ1-1,NA,NA,CASSREQNTEAFF,TGTGCCAGCAGCCGTGAACAGAACACTGAAGCTTTCTTT